Below, 2 T cell receptor beta chains from the same sample are listed, as sequenced in a study of T cells of healthy individuals. TCRdb independently ran MiXCR on the 5' RACE reads; one entry per CDR3 protein. The sample comprises about 63,000 distinct CDR3 sequences, about 16% of which are singletons, and approximately 4.6% rests with the top ten. Receptors originate from a human donor in good health.

There are a few counts of this clonotype. V usage is TRBV2 and J usage is TRBJ1-1; D is possibly TRBD1 (6 bases). V was cut by 5 bases and J by 0 bases, with 10 bases left in between. CDR1 is SNHLY, CDR2 FYNNEI, per germline. This CDR3 region has 14 residues. The CDR3 region has the DNA TGTGCCAGCAGTACTACAGGGATGAACACTGAAGCTTTCTTT. Amino acid sequence: CASSTTGMNTEAFF.

In this sample, this clonotype turned up many times. The rearrangement links TRBV12-3 or TRBV12-4 to TRBJ2-1; 8 bases match TRBD2. The trim removed 1 base at V and 9 bases at J, leaving 5 bases unmatched. The CDR3 is 14 residues long. The CDR3: CASSLVSGIGEQFF. The CDR3 DNA follows: TGTGCCAGCAGTTTAGTTAGCGGGATTGGTGAGCAGTTCTTC.